A single sample gave rise to the 22 T cell receptor beta chains below, sequenced in a study of T cell responses to AZD1222 COVID-19 vaccine. Libraries were prepared by immunoSEQ multiplex PCR; TCRdb keeps only in-frame clonotypes and omits some of them. This sample has roughly 100,000 clones, with 75% to 90% found just once. Sequenced here: peripheral blood, sampled 28 days after the second AZD1222 dose. The receptors originated from an adult who received the AZD1222 COVID-19 vaccine.

This rearrangement joins TRBV6-5 to TRBJ2-1, with TRBD1 identical over 10 bases. With 5 bases clipped from V and 7 bases from J, the junction kept 5 bases outside the gene matches. The CDR3 extends over 14 amino acids. The germline gives CDR1 MNHEY, CDR2 SVGAGI. CDR3 residues: CASSLRDRGNEQFF. The CDR3 nucleotides read TGTGCCAGCAGTCTGCGGGACAGGGGTAATGAGCAGTTCTTC.

The chain links TRBV2 to TRBJ2-7; the D gene is possibly TRBD1 (6 bases). V lost 7 bases and J 0 bases, leaving 13 bases between the germline ends. This CDR3 has 14 amino acids. CDR1 is SNHLY, CDR2 FYNNEI, per germline. The CDR3 nucleotides are TGTGCCAGCATTAGAGACAGGAGCTCCTACGAGCAGTACTTC. It specifies CASIRDRSSYEQYF.

The rearrangement links TRBV18 to TRBJ2-5; 7 bases are shared with TRBD1. V shed 4 bases, J shed 4 bases, and the junction held 15 bases outside the gene matches. This CDR3 is 17 amino acids long. The germline V gene has CDR1 KGHSH and CDR2 LQKENI. This CDR3 reads CASSRGTVGGAAETQYF. In nucleotides, the CDR3 is TGTGCCAGCTCACGAGGGACGGTAGGGGGCGCGGCAGAGACCCAGTACTTC.

The chain joins TRBV24-1 to TRBJ2-2; no reliable D call. The germline CDR1 and CDR2 sequences are KGHDR and SFDVKD. This CDR3 contains 13 residues. With 11 bases removed from V and 5 bases from J, the gap between germline ends came to 14 bases. CDR3 amino acids: CASAEAPTGELFF. As DNA, the CDR3 is TGTGCCAGCGCTGAGGCCCCAACCGGGGAGCTGTTTTTT.

The chain employs TRBV19 and TRBJ2-4; 13 bases map to TRBD2. The V gene's germline CDR1 is LNHDA and CDR2 SQIVND (reference sequence). The trim removed 1 base at V and 8 bases at J, leaving 5 bases unmatched. The CDR3 has 16 residues. The CDR3 region has the DNA TGTGCCAGTAGTATAGGGACTAGCGGGAGCTTGGACATTCAGTACTTC. Its protein product is CASSIGTSGSLDIQYF.

The rearrangement joins TRBV19 to TRBJ2-5; 9 nucleotides match TRBD2. The V segment lost 4 bases and the J segment 4 bases; nucleotides outside the gene matches: 10. This CDR3 is built from 16 residues. Germline V gives CDR1 LNHDA, CDR2 SQIVND (reference sequence). The CDR3 is CASSTELTSGSETQYF. Here the CDR3 DNA reads TGTGCCAGTAGTACCGAACTGACTAGCGGTTCAGAGACCCAGTACTTC.

The chain has TRBV27 and TRBJ1-1, with TRBD1 matching over 10 bases. The germline gives CDR1 MNHEY, CDR2 SMNVEV (reference sequence). The CDR3 extends over 15 amino acids. V shed 5 bases and J 4 bases; nucleotides not matched to a gene: 7. The CDR3 nucleotides are TGTGCCAGCAGTATCGGGACAGGGGTTCCCACTGAAGCTTTCTTT. Protein sequence: CASSIGTGVPTEAFF.

This sequence joins TRBV25-1 and TRBJ2-7; 7 positions match TRBD1. With 11 bases clipped from V and 4 bases from J, the junction kept 11 bases outside the gene matches. The CDR3 runs to 13 residues. Germline V gene lookup returns CDR1 MGHDK and CDR2 SYGVNS. The CDR3 is CAAEGADRYEQYF. For the CDR3, the DNA is TGTGCCGCCGAGGGGGCGGACCGGTACGAGCAGTACTTC.

The V and J genes are TRBV11-3 and TRBJ2-7; the D gene could be TRBD1 or TRBD2 (5 bases each). There are 13 residues in the CDR3. The germline V gene encodes CDR1 SGHNT and CDR2 YENEEA. Trimming removed 5 bases at V and 2 bases at J, with 10 bases between. The DNA of the CDR3 is TGTGCCAGCAGCCACGGGACGACCTACGAGCAGTACTTC. Its protein is CASSHGTTYEQYF.

The CDR3 region is CASNGYSNQPQHF. The CDR3 nucleotides are TGCGCCAGCAACGGATATAGCAATCAGCCCCAGCATTTT. The chain employs TRBV10-2 and TRBJ1-5; D gene unclear. Germline loops: CDR1 WSHSY, CDR2 SAAADI. This CDR3 region has 13 residues. V gave up 7 bases and J gave up 0 bases, with 7 bases separating them.

The J gene is TRBJ1-2, the V gene TRBV4-3; D not resolved. CDR3 length equals 14 residues. Between the trimmed V and J ends, which lost 0 bases and 8 bases, there was a span of 13 bases. Per germline, CDR1 LGHNA and CDR2 YSLEER. DNA for the CDR3: TGCGCCAGCAGCCAAGATACGGGGAGTTACGGCTACACCTTC. Its translation is CASSQDTGSYGYTF.

The rearrangement uses TRBV28 and TRBJ1-6, with 7 nucleotides matching TRBD1. Germline CDR1 is MDHEN and CDR2 is SYDVKM. CDR3 length equals 15 residues. After removal of 6 bases from V and 11 bases from J, the junction contained 13 bases not matched to a gene. CDR3 nucleotides: TGTGCCAGCAGCCTAACAGGGGCAGGGAGTCCACCCCTCCACTTT. This sequence encodes CASSLTGAGSPPLHF.

The chain couples TRBV24-1 to TRBJ2-1; 10 bases line up with TRBD1. The germline V gene encodes CDR1 KGHDR and CDR2 SFDVKD. The V and J ends lost 4 bases and 6 bases, in that order; junction bases with no gene match: 8. The CDR3 is 16 residues long. The CDR3 region is CATSDALRTGGNEQFF. DNA of the CDR3: TGTGCCACCAGTGACGCCTTGAGGACAGGGGGCAATGAGCAGTTCTTC.

The chain employs TRBV7-8 and TRBJ2-3; 7 positions match TRBD2. The CDR3 has 14 residues. Germline V CDR1 and CDR2: SGHVS, FQNEAQ. The CDR3 DNA is TGTGCTTGCGGGGGACGGGGGATCGCAGATACGCAGTATTTT. Translated: CACGGRGIADTQYF.

This chain uses TRBV4-1 with TRBJ2-7, with 10 bases lining up with TRBD2. V was clipped by 1 base and J by 3 bases; unmatched bases: 3. Germline V gene lookup returns CDR1 MGHRA and CDR2 YSYEKL. The length of the CDR3 is 15 residues. DNA of the CDR3: TGCGCCAGCAGCCAAGGGCAGCGGGGGGGCTACGAGCAGTACTTC. Amino acids: CASSQGQRGGYEQYF.

J is TRBJ2-1 and V is TRBV27; TRBD2 matches at 10 bases. V dropped 5 bases and J dropped 3; count of bases not matched to a gene: 4. The CDR3 sequence is 15 residues long. Germline V gives CDR1 MNHEY, CDR2 SMNVEV (reference sequence). CDR3 sequence reads: CASSASSGSYNEQFF. As DNA, the CDR3 is TGTGCCAGCAGTGCCTCTAGCGGGAGCTACAATGAGCAGTTCTTC.

The sample holds a few counts of this clone. This chain uses TRBV14 with TRBJ2-1; TRBD2 matches at 11 bases. V shed 4 bases and J 7 bases; nucleotides not matched to a gene: 6. The CDR3 consists of 15 residues. Germline V gives CDR1 SGHDN, CDR2 FVKESK. DNA for the CDR3: TGTGCCAGCAGCCTAGCGGGAGGGCCTGGAAATGAGCAGTTCTTC. Amino acids: CASSLAGGPGNEQFF. The whole variable domain, filled in from reference TRBV14 and TRBJ2-1, reads EAGVTQFPSHSVIEKGQTVTLRCDPISGHDNLYWYRRVMGKEIKFLLHFVKESKQDESGMPNNRFLAERTGGTYSTLKVQPAELEDSGVYFCASSLAGGPGNEQFFGPGTRLTVL.

The chain is built from TRBV7-2 and TRBJ2-3, with 9 nucleotides matching TRBD2. V shed 5 bases, J shed 0 bases, and the junction held 12 bases outside the gene matches. Germline loops: CDR1 SGHTA, CDR2 FQGNSA. The CDR3 contains 18 residues. The CDR3 loop is CASSTPLAGAPSTDTQYF. The CDR3, as DNA: TGTGCCAGCAGCACCCCCTTAGCGGGAGCCCCTAGCACAGATACGCAGTATTTT.

This clone was observed a handful of times. V usage is TRBV5-6 and J usage is TRBJ2-5; maybe TRBD2 (7 bases). The CDR3 has 17 residues. V was cut by 2 bases and J by 5 bases, with 22 bases left in between. Germline V gene sequence: CDR1 SGHDT, CDR2 YYEEEE. As DNA, the CDR3 is TGTGCCAGCAGCTTTGGGGAGGAGGCGGGGGCTGGTGAGACCCAGTACTTC. It is translated as CASSFGEEAGAGETQYF.

V usage is TRBV5-1 and J usage is TRBJ2-5, with TRBD1 as a possible D gene (6 bases). Per the germline V gene, CDR1 is SGHRS and CDR2 is YFSETQ. The germline V and J ends were trimmed by 0 bases and 2 bases, with 14 bases remaining between them. The CDR3 runs to 16 residues. The CDR3 DNA sequence: TGCGCCAGCAGCTTGGAGTGGACAGTAGTTCAAGAGACCCAGTACTTC. It is translated as CASSLEWTVVQETQYF. The full variable domain, rest sourced from reference TRBV5-1 and TRBJ2-5, is KAGVTQTPRYLIKTRGQQVTLSCSPISGHRSVSWYQQTPGQGLQFLFEYFSETQRNKGNFPGRFSGRQFSNSRSEMNVSTLELGDSALYLCASSLEWTVVQETQYFGPGTRLLVL.

The chain combines TRBV10-2 with TRBJ2-5, with D possibly TRBD1 on 6 matching bases. Germline V lookup: CDR1 WSHSY, CDR2 SAAADI. V was shortened by 4 bases and J by 4 bases, with 16 bases between the two germline ends. CDR3 size: 15 residues. CDR3 DNA: TGCGCCAGCAGTGTGGTATCTCAGGGGTCAGAGACCCAGTACTTC. Translating gives CASSVVSQGSETQYF.

The rearrangement uses TRBV28 and TRBJ1-5; D is possibly TRBD1 (5 bases). Per germline, CDR1 MDHEN and CDR2 SYDVKM. The V and J ends lost 4 bases and 0 bases respectively, with 10 bases between them. CDR3 size: 15 residues. DNA of the CDR3: TGTGCCAGCAGTTGGGGCGCTTATAGCAATCAGCCCCAGCATTTT. Translation: CASSWGAYSNQPQHF.